Shown below are 9 T cell receptor beta chains from a single sample sequenced in a study of blood T cell repertoires in COVID-19. Data came from immunoSEQ multiplex PCR; TCRdb stores just in-frame clones and leaves some out. The profile shows around 330,000 clones, roughly nine tenths of them singletons. Material: PBMCs or T cells enriched from blood (not recorded which). The receptors were gathered from a man aged 55 to 70 who had recovered from COVID-19.

CDR3 amino acids: CASSQDSASYNEQFF. The CDR3 DNA is TGTGCCAGCAGCCAAGATAGCGCCTCCTACAATGAGCAGTTCTTC. This chain links TRBV3-1 (or the pseudogene TRBV3-2) with TRBJ2-1; D is perhaps TRBD2 (5 bases). The CDR3 extends over 15 amino acids. The germline V and J ends were trimmed by 0 bases and 0 bases, with 6 bases remaining between them. Germline V CDR1 and CDR2: LGHDT, YNNKEL (reference sequence).

The genes are TRBV27 and TRBJ2-2; perhaps TRBD1 as D (6 bases). CDR3 length: 15 amino acids. Trimming took 6 bases from V and 0 from J, leaving 11 bases between them. The germline V gene encodes CDR1 MNHEY and CDR2 SMNVEV (reference sequence). This CDR3 is CASRRGWANTGELFF. CDR3 sequence (DNA): TGTGCCAGCAGGAGGGGGTGGGCGAACACCGGGGAGCTGTTTTTT.

This chain joins TRBV28 and TRBJ2-5; D unclear. This CDR3 has 17 amino acids. The V end lost 4 bases, the J end lost 1 base, and 19 bases lay between the germline ends. The germline gives CDR1 MDHEN, CDR2 SYDVKM. CDR3 amino acids: CASSSETIALLQETQYF. The CDR3, as DNA: TGTGCCAGCAGTTCAGAGACGATAGCTCTTCTCCAAGAGACCCAGTACTTC.

J is TRBJ1-5 and V is TRBV10-3; maybe TRBD1 (5 bases). The germline CDR1 and CDR2 sequences are ENHRY and SYGVKD. The CDR3 length is 17 residues. Trimming removed 4 bases from V and 0 bases from J, with 16 bases in between. CDR3: CAISVAAGLYSNQPQHF. CDR3 nucleotide sequence: TGTGCCATCAGTGTCGCGGCAGGGCTTTATAGCAATCAGCCCCAGCATTTT.

The rearrangement links TRBV4-1 to TRBJ2-2; 11 bases align to TRBD2. Germline CDR1 is MGHRA and CDR2 is YSYEKL. CDR3 size: 18 residues. Losses at the gene ends were 0 bases for V and 4 bases for J; bases not matched to a gene: 7. The chain's CDR3 is CASSQDPSSGRSTGELFF. The DNA of the CDR3 is TGCGCCAGCAGCCAAGATCCTTCTAGCGGGAGGAGCACCGGGGAGCTGTTTTTT.

The chain links TRBV18 to TRBJ2-2; D gene uncertain. Germline-derived CDR1 and CDR2 are KGHSH and LQKENI. With 5 bases removed from V and 1 base from J, the gap between germline ends came to 14 bases. The CDR3 has 16 amino acids. DNA for the CDR3: TGTGCCAGCTCAGCGTCTGCCTTTCAGAACACCGGGGAGCTGTTTTTT. Translated: CASSASAFQNTGELFF. The full variable domain, its missing parts supplied by reference TRBV18 and TRBJ2-2, is NAGVMQNPRHLVRRRGQEARLRCSPMKGHSHVYWYRQLPEEGLKFMVYLQKENIIDESGMPKERFSAEFPKEGPSILRIQQVVRGDSAAYFCASSASAFQNTGELFFGEGSRLTVL.

J is TRBJ2-1 and V is TRBV7-6; 9 bases align to TRBD2. The CDR3 loop spans 17 amino acids. V lost 4 bases and J lost 8; bases outside the gene matches: 15. The germline CDR1 and CDR2 sequences are SGHVS and FNYEAQ. The CDR3 sequence is CASSSRPLAGIIDEQFF. CDR3 bases: TGTGCCAGCAGCTCTCGGCCCCTAGCGGGAATCATTGATGAGCAGTTCTTC.

This clone was seen only once. The chain has TRBV20-1 and TRBJ1-2; TRBD1 might be the D (5 bases). CDR1 is DFQATT, CDR2 SNEGSKA, per germline (reference sequence). The CDR3 consists of 10 residues. Between the trimmed V and J ends, which lost 7 bases and 2 bases, there was a span of 5 bases. The DNA for the CDR3 is TGCAGTGAGGGGAACTATGGCTACACCTTC. Its protein product is CSEGNYGYTF.

The CDR3 DNA reads TGTGCCAGCAGTTACTCCCGAACGACAGGGGGCGGGTCTTATAGCAATCAGCCCCAGCATTTT. Protein product: CASSYSRTTGGGSYSNQPQHF. J is TRBJ1-5 and V is TRBV6-2 or TRBV6-3; 10 nucleotides match TRBD1. CDR1 and CDR2 from the germline V gene are MNHEY and SVGEGT. The CDR3 has 21 amino acids. V lost 0 bases to trimming and J lost 0 bases; unmatched junction nucleotides: 14.